This T cell receptor (beta chain) was retrieved from a study of cytotoxic CD8 clonotypes in ibrutinib-treated CLL. The overall study: On average, each sample had approximately 250,000 productive templates and tens of thousands of productive rearrangements.

Sequenced by immunoSEQ multiplex PCR; TCRdb stores in-frame clones only, minus some. This table has roughly 250,000 clones, roughly 70% appearing once. Study findings and constraints: Rising at ibrutinib response, clonality subsequently fell back toward baseline at progression.

Comments on this clone: Its target is not known.

Germline loops: CDR1 MNHNY, CDR2 SVGAGI (reference sequence). There are 13 residues in the CDR3. Trimming shortened V by 6 bases and J by 9 bases, and 15 bases separated the two germline ends. Source: PBMCs, taken after 24 months of ibrutinib treatment. V gene TRBV6-6 combines with J gene TRBJ1-5, with unresolved D. This clonotype was sampled from a human donor with chronic lymphocytic leukemia. CDR3: CASSPGPSLPQHF. CDR3 DNA sequence: TGTGCCAGCAGCCCCGGGCCAAGTCTGCCCCAGCATTTT.